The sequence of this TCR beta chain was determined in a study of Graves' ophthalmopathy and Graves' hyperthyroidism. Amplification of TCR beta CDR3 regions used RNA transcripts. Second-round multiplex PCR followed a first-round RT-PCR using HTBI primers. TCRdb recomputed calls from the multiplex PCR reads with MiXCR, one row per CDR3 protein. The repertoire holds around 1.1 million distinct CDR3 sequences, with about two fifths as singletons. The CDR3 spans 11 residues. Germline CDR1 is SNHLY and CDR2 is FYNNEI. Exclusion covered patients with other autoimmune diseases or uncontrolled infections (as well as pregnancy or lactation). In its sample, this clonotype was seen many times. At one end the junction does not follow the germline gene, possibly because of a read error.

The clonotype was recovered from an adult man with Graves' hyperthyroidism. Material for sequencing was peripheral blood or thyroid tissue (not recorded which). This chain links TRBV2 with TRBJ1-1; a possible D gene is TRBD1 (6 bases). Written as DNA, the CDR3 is TGTGCCAGCAGTGACCAGTGGAAGGGGGGCTTT. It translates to CASSDQWKGGF.